The entry below describes one T cell receptor (beta chain). The CDR3 runs to 15 residues. Per the germline V gene, CDR1 is SGHAT and CDR2 is FQNNGV. Losses at the gene ends were 5 bases for V and 3 bases for J; bases not matched to a gene: 3. This sample was taken from a study of blood T cell repertoires in COVID-19. Sequenced by immunoSEQ multiplex PCR; TCRdb stores in-frame clones only, minus some. The table includes a few hundred thousand clones, over 75% detected once. This TCR derives from a human donor with COVID-19, enrolled during active disease. The donor label of this sample is uncertain. The gene calls are TRBV11-2 and TRBJ1-4; 10 positions agree with TRBD1. The sample consisted of peripheral blood. CDR3 DNA sequence: TGTGCCAGCAGCCCAGGGACAGGGGCTAATGAAAAACTGTTTTTT. It yields the protein CASSPGTGANEKLFF. The variable domain in full, with the rest retrieved from reference TRBV11-2 and TRBJ1-4, is EAGVAQSPRYKIIEKRQSVAFWCNPISGHATLYWYQQILGQGPKLLIQFQNNGVVDDSQLPKDRFSAERLKGVDSTLKIQPAKLEDSAVYLCASSPGTGANEKLFFGSGTQLSVL.